Following are 3 T cell receptor beta chains from one sample sequenced in a study of blood T cell repertoires in COVID-19. Here immunoSEQ multiplex PCR was the method, and the copy in TCRdb shows in-frame clones only, minus some. Among about 210,000 clones listed, around 89% were seen once. Material for sequencing was peripheral blood. Receptor source: a woman aged 40 to 49 with acute or convalescent COVID-19.

In its sample, this clone was seen once. The CDR3 sequence: CASSDPEAYEQYV. CDR3 nucleotide sequence: TGTGCCAGCAGTGATCCGGAGGCTTACGAGCAGTACGTC. The chain has TRBV25-1 and TRBJ2-7; D might be TRBD2 (5 bases). There are 13 residues in the CDR3. Trimming took 3 bases from V and 4 from J, leaving 10 bases between them. The germline gives CDR1 MGHDK, CDR2 SYGVNS.

V usage is TRBV13 and J usage is TRBJ1-2; 7 bases map to TRBD1. There are 14 residues in the CDR3. Germline V gene lookup returns CDR1 PRHDT and CDR2 FYEKMQ (reference sequence). V gave up 1 base and J gave up 8 bases; unmatched junction bases: 7. This chain's CDR3 is CASSLEDRRRGYTF. The CDR3 DNA is TGTGCCAGCAGCTTAGAGGACAGGCGGCGAGGCTACACCTTC.

In this sample, this clone turned up once. V gene TRBV5-6 combines with J gene TRBJ2-1; a weak D match, TRBD1 (5 bases). The CDR3 covers 16 residues. V lost 4 bases and J lost 3, with 17 bases in between. CDR1 is SGHDT, CDR2 YYEEEE, per germline. CDR3 amino acids: CASSPTVLQGYNEQFF. CDR3 nucleotides: TGTGCCAGCAGCCCGACAGTTCTGCAAGGCTACAATGAGCAGTTCTTC. The complete variable domain, with remaining parts taken from reference TRBV5-6 and TRBJ2-1, reads DAGVTQSPTHLIKTRGQQVTLRCSPKSGHDTVSWYQQALGQGPQFIFQYYEEEERQRGNFPDRFSGHQFPNYSSELNVNALLLGDSALYLCASSPTVLQGYNEQFFGPGTRLTVL.